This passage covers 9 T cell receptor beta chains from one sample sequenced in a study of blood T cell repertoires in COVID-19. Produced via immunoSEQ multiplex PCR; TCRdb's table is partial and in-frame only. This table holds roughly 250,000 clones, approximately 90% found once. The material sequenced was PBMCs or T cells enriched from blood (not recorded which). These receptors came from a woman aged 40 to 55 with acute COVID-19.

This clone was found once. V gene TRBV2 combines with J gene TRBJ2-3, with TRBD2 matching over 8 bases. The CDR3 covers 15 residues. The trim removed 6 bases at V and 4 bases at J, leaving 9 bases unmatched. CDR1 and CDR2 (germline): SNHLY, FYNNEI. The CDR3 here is CASSPGGGRADTQYF. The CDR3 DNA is TGTGCCAGCAGCCCCGGGGGGGGGAGGGCAGATACGCAGTATTTT.

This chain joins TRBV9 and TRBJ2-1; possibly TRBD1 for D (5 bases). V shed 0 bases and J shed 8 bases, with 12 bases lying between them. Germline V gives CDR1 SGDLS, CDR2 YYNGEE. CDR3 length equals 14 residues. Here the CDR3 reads CASSVARAFDEQFF. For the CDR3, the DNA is TGTGCCAGCAGCGTAGCCAGGGCGTTCGATGAGCAGTTCTTC.

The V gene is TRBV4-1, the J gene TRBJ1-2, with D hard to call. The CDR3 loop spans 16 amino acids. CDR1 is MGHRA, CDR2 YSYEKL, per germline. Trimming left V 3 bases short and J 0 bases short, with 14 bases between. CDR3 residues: CASSQEIPGANYGYTF. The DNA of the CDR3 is TGCGCCAGCAGCCAGGAAATACCGGGAGCTAACTATGGCTACACCTTC.

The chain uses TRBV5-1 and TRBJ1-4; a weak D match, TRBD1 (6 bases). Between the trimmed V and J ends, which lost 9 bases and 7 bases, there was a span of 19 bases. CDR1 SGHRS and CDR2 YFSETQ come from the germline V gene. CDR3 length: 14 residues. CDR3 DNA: TGCGCCACCTCAGCTTGGGGGCGTTTTGAAAAACTGTTTTTT. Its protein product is CATSAWGRFEKLFF.

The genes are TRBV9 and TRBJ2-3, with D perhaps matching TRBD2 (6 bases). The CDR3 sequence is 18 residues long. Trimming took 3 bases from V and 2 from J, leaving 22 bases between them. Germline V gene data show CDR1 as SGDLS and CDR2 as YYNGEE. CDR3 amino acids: CASSAHDTGGPTTDTQYF. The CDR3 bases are TGTGCCAGCAGCGCCCACGATACTGGAGGGCCGACCACAGATACGCAGTATTTT. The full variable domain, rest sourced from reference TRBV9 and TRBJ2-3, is DSGVTQTPKHLITATGQRVTLRCSPRSGDLSVYWYQQSLDQGLQFLIQYYNGEERAKGNILERFSAQQFPDLHSELNLSSLELGDSALYFCASSAHDTGGPTTDTQYFGPGTRLTVL.

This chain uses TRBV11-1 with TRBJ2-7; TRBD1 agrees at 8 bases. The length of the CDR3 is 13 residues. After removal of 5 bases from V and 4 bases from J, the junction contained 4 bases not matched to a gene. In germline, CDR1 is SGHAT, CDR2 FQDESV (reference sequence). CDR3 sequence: CASSRQGQYEQYF. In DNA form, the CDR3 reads TGTGCCAGCAGCCGACAGGGGCAGTACGAGCAGTACTTC.

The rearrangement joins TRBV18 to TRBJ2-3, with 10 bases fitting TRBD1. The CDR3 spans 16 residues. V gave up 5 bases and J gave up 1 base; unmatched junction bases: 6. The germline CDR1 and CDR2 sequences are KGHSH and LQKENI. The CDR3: CASSRRQGARTDTQYF. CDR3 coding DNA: TGTGCCAGCTCAAGAAGACAGGGGGCCCGCACAGATACGCAGTATTTT.

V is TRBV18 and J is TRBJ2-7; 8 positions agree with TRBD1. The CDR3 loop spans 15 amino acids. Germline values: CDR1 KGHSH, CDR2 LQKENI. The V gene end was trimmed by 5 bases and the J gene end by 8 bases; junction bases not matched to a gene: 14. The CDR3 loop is CASSSGTGPLTKQYF. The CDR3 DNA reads TGTGCCAGCTCATCTGGGACAGGTCCTCTAACGAAGCAGTACTTC.

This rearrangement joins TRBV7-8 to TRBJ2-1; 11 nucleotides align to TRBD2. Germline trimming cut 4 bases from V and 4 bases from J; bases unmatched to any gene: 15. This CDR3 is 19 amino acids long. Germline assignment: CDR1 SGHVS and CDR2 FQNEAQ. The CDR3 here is CASSSGLAGHRGDYNEQFF. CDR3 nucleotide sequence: TGTGCCAGCAGCTCTGGACTAGCGGGTCACCGAGGGGATTACAATGAGCAGTTCTTC.